The 27 T cell receptor beta chains in this list originate from one sample, sequenced in a study of Ad26.COV2.S vaccination and SARS-CoV-2 variants. The treatment here: around 19 received Ad26.COV2.S at low or high dose, single or two shots; 5 received placebo; per-sample allocation not given. It was on day 63 after the first vaccine or placebo injection that samples were taken. Sequenced by immunoSEQ multiplex PCR; TCRdb stores in-frame clones only, minus some. This sample has 410,000 or so clones, with over 75% found just once. The source material was peripheral blood, sampled in a trial of Ad26.COV2.S vaccine versus placebo. The source of these receptors is a person aged 18-65 years who received the Ad26.COV2.S COVID-19 vaccine or a placebo.

A single count supports this clone. The rearrangement joins TRBV28 to TRBJ2-7; the D gene is possibly TRBD1 (6 bases). The length of the CDR3 is 14 residues. The germline CDR1 and CDR2 sequences are MDHEN and SYDVKM. The V gene lost 4 bases and the J gene lost 6 bases, with 16 bases spanning the gap. As DNA, the CDR3 is TGTGCCAGCAGTTGGGGGCAGGCGTGGGGCGAGCAGTACTTC. As protein: CASSWGQAWGEQYF.

This clone has more than one count but fewer than ten. V and J are TRBV6-5 and TRBJ1-2; the D is unclear. This CDR3 comprises 14 residues. CDR1 is MNHEY, CDR2 SVGAGI, per germline. V shed 1 base and J shed 4 bases, with 10 bases lying between them. The CDR3 DNA is TGTGCCAGCAGTTACTTTGGGAATTCCTATGGCTACACCTTC. This translates into CASSYFGNSYGYTF.

This sequence joins TRBV7-2 and TRBJ1-5; the match to TRBD1 covers 9 bases. Germline assignment: CDR1 SGHTA and CDR2 FQGNSA. This CDR3 is built from 17 residues. The trim removed 2 bases at V and 0 bases at J, leaving 5 bases unmatched. CDR3 nucleotides: TGTGCCAGCAGCTTATGGGGGACAGGGAATAGCAATCAGCCCCAGCATTTT. It yields the protein CASSLWGTGNSNQPQHF.

This chain uses TRBV19 with TRBJ2-6; no clear D. This CDR3 comprises 14 residues. Germline lookup yields CDR1 LNHDA and CDR2 SQIVND (reference sequence). V lost 3 bases and J lost 0, with 3 bases in between. The CDR3 protein is CASSILSGANVLTF. The DNA of the CDR3 is TGTGCCAGTAGTATCCTCTCTGGGGCCAACGTCCTGACTTTC.

The chain uses TRBV18 and TRBJ2-5; either TRBD1 or TRBD2 may fit D (5 bases each). The length of the CDR3 is 14 residues. Trimming took off 6 bases at V and 1 base at J, with 12 bases between the two ends. The germline gives CDR1 KGHSH, CDR2 LQKENI. CDR3 protein: CASSPGRLQETQYF. In DNA, the CDR3 is TGTGCCAGCTCTCCGGGACGGCTCCAAGAGACCCAGTACTTC.

This clone appeared a single time. Distinct nucleotide sequences in the sample also encode this CDR3. This chain joins TRBV5-1 and TRBJ2-5; 8 bases agree with TRBD1. Germline CDR1 and CDR2: SGHRS and YFSETQ. The V and J ends lost 0 bases and 2 bases, in that order; junction bases with no gene match: 3. There are 15 residues in the CDR3. The CDR3 bases are TGCGCCAGCAGCTTGGCTGGGACAGGACAAGAGACCCAGTACTTC. Encoded protein: CASSLAGTGQETQYF.

The CDR3 nucleotides read TGCGCCAGCATGCGGCTAGCGGGGTACAATGAGCAGTTCTTC. It yields the protein CASMRLAGYNEQFF. V and J are TRBV5-1 and TRBJ2-1; TRBD2 agrees at 9 bases. The junction had 5 bases not matched to a gene; V was cut back by 6 bases and J by 4 bases. CDR1 and CDR2 from the germline V gene are SGHRS and YFSETQ. The CDR3 extends over 14 amino acids.

The chain combines TRBV9 with TRBJ2-5, with D tentatively TRBD1 (5 bases). Trimming removed 1 base at V and 5 bases at J, with 15 bases between. This CDR3 has 15 amino acids. CDR1 and CDR2 (germline): SGDLS, YYNGEE. The CDR3 here is CASSVLGSSGETQYF. CDR3 coding DNA: TGTGCCAGCAGCGTATTGGGCAGCTCAGGGGAGACCCAGTACTTC.

The rearrangement uses TRBV6-2 or TRBV6-3 and TRBJ2-3, with 8 bases fitting TRBD2. In germline, CDR1 is MNHEY, CDR2 SVGEGT. V gave up 2 bases and J gave up 3 bases; unmatched junction bases: 7. The CDR3 has 16 amino acids. This CDR3 reads CASSYIKREWTDTQYF. The CDR3 DNA reads TGTGCCAGCAGTTACATTAAGCGGGAGTGGACAGATACGCAGTATTTT.

This clone occurred once. The chain uses TRBV21-1 and TRBJ2-5; the table's D call, TRBD2, was not checked against the DNA. TRBV21-1 is a recognized pseudogene. The CDR3 runs to 16 residues. CDR3: CASSKSGDEHQETQYF. CDR3 DNA: TGTGCCAGCAGCAAGAGCGGGGACGAACACCAAGAGACCCAGTACTTC.

The chain combines TRBV4-1 with TRBJ2-5; D perhaps matches TRBD1 (6 bases). The V end was cut by 0 bases, the J end by 3 bases, with 11 bases between. CDR1 and CDR2 (germline): MGHRA, YSYEKL. The CDR3 is made up of 15 amino acids. CDR3 DNA sequence: TGCGCCAGCAGCCAAGATGAATACAGGGAAGAGACCCAGTACTTC. This encodes CASSQDEYREETQYF.

This clone was seen once. The chain combines TRBV11-3 with TRBJ2-7, with a possible D match to TRBD1 (6 bases). Germline V CDR1 and CDR2: SGHNT, YENEEA. The CDR3 is 13 amino acids. The ends were cut back, 3 bases at V and 3 bases at J, with 9 bases in the middle. CDR3 loop: CASSFRTDYEQYF. DNA for the CDR3: TGTGCCAGCAGCTTTCGGACAGACTACGAGCAGTACTTC.

This clone was seen a single time. The V and J genes are TRBV28 and TRBJ2-3; weak D call: TRBD1 (6 bases). The ends were cut back, 5 bases at V and 4 bases at J, with 16 bases in the middle. Germline CDR1 and CDR2: MDHEN and SYDVKM. This CDR3 has 15 residues. The CDR3 loop reads CASSLGQGRSDTQYF. The CDR3 region has the DNA TGTGCCAGCAGTCTTGGCCAGGGGCGCTCAGATACGCAGTATTTT.

The CDR3 is CASSLGSGENIQYF. CDR3 DNA: TGCGCCAGCAGCTTGGGGTCAGGGGAAAACATTCAGTACTTC. The J gene is TRBJ2-4, the V gene TRBV5-1; D may be TRBD1 (6 bases). Germline lookup yields CDR1 SGHRS and CDR2 YFSETQ. This CDR3 is built from 14 residues. Trimming removed 0 bases from V and 5 bases from J, with 9 bases in between.

The V and J genes are TRBV6-6 and TRBJ1-2; no firm D call. Germline V lookup: CDR1 MNHNY, CDR2 SVGAGI (reference sequence). Trimming removed 5 bases at V and 8 bases at J, with 12 bases between. The CDR3 spans 12 residues. The CDR3 DNA reads as TGTGCCAGCAGTCCCACAAACGACGGCTACACCTTC. Amino acids: CASSPTNDGYTF.

CDR3 in DNA: TGCAGCGTAAGGCCTGGCTCTGGAAACACCATATATTTT. This codes for CSVRPGSGNTIYF. The chain employs TRBV29-1 and TRBJ1-3; D is unresolved. CDR1 and CDR2 from the germline V gene are SQVTM and ANQGSEA. CDR3 length: 13 amino acids. V was clipped by 6 bases and J by 0 bases, with 9 bases between them.

This chain uses TRBV2 with TRBJ2-7; possibly TRBD1 for D (7 bases). This CDR3 contains 13 residues. V was clipped by 7 bases and J by 3 bases, with 13 bases between them. Germline values: CDR1 SNHLY, CDR2 FYNNEI. The CDR3 DNA reads as TGTGCCAGCAAGGGCAGGGGGGTCTACGAGCAGTACTTC. Protein: CASKGRGVYEQYF.

This chain links TRBV27 with TRBJ2-3; tentatively, D is TRBD1 or TRBD2 (5 bases each). This CDR3 region has 14 residues. Germline V gene sequence: CDR1 MNHEY, CDR2 SMNVEV (reference sequence). Trimming removed 2 bases from V and 1 base from J, with 7 bases in between. Here the CDR3 reads CASSLRGGTDTQYF. CDR3 in DNA: TGTGCCAGCAGTTTACGGGGCGGCACAGATACGCAGTATTTT.

In DNA form, the CDR3 reads TGCGCCAGCAGCTTGAGTCCAGGGGGTACTGGGGCCAACGTCCTGACTTTC. It translates to CASSLSPGGTGANVLTF. The rearrangement links TRBV5-1 to TRBJ2-6; 7 bases are shared with TRBD1. From germline, CDR1 is SGHRS and CDR2 YFSETQ. Trimming cost V 1 base and J 2 bases; bases outside gene matches: 6. This CDR3 is built from 17 residues.

J is TRBJ2-2 and V is TRBV7-8; tentatively, D is TRBD1 (5 bases). V dropped 6 bases and J dropped 2 bases, with 16 bases sitting between them. The CDR3 is made up of 16 amino acids. Per germline, CDR1 SGHVS and CDR2 FQNEAQ. CDR3 protein: CASRLTGAVNTGELFF. CDR3 DNA: TGTGCCAGCAGACTTACTGGGGCGGTTAACACCGGGGAGCTGTTTTTT. Filled out from reference TRBV7-8 and TRBJ2-2, the complete variable domain reads GAGVSQSPRYKVAKRGQDVALRCDPISGHVSLFWYQQALGQGPEFLTYFQNEAQLDKSGLPSDRFFAERPEGSVSTLKIQRTQQEDSAVYLCASRLTGAVNTGELFFGEGSRLTVL.

The chain couples TRBV6-2 or TRBV6-3 to TRBJ2-7, with D perhaps TRBD2 (5 bases). CDR3 size: 14 residues. Germline V CDR1 and CDR2: MNHEY, SVGEGT. Deletions cut 1 base from V and 2 bases from J, with 9 bases between. The CDR3 DNA is TGTGCCAGCAGTTACTTCGGGAATCCCTACGAGCAGTACTTC. Encoded protein: CASSYFGNPYEQYF.

The chain recombines TRBV27 with TRBJ2-3; 15 nucleotides line up with TRBD2. The CDR3 runs to 18 residues. Trimming took 4 bases from V and 4 from J; bases not matched to a gene: 9. The germline V gene encodes CDR1 MNHEY and CDR2 SMNVEV (reference sequence). CDR3 region: CASSSLGTSGRWADTQYF. The CDR3 DNA follows: TGTGCCAGCAGTTCCCTAGGGACTAGCGGGAGGTGGGCAGATACGCAGTATTTT.

The chain combines TRBV4-3 with TRBJ1-1; perhaps TRBD1 as D (6 bases). CDR1 and CDR2 from the germline V gene are LGHNA and YSLEER. Trimming took off 3 bases at V and 4 bases at J, with 18 bases between the two ends. This CDR3 spans 16 amino acids. CDR3 sequence: CASSHAFVQGGTEAFF. In DNA, the CDR3 is TGCGCCAGCAGCCACGCCTTCGTACAGGGAGGCACTGAAGCTTTCTTT.

The chain couples TRBV6-4 to TRBJ1-2; possible D gene TRBD1, 6 bases. The CDR3 consists of 14 residues. CDR1 is MRHNA and CDR2 is SNTAGT in the germline V gene. The germline V and J ends were trimmed by 6 bases and 0 bases, with 11 bases remaining between them. CDR3 coding DNA: TGTGCCAGCAGGGAGACAGGAGCTAACTATGGCTACACCTTC. Protein: CASRETGANYGYTF.

This clone was seen just once. The chain couples TRBV7-9 to TRBJ2-2; no clear D gene. The CDR3 has 12 residues. V shed 3 bases and J shed 5 bases, with 4 bases lying between them. Germline V lookup: CDR1 SEHNR, CDR2 FQNEAQ (reference sequence). The CDR3 spells CASSFETGELFF. DNA for the CDR3: TGTGCCAGCAGCTTCGAAACCGGGGAGCTGTTTTTT.

This clone appeared once. Here the CDR3 reads CASSLGTIEQYF. In DNA, the CDR3 is TGTGCCAGCAGCTTGGGGACCATAGAGCAGTACTTC. The chain employs TRBV5-4 and TRBJ2-7, with unresolved D. Trimming took 0 bases from V and 7 from J, leaving 8 bases between them. The CDR3 covers 12 residues. From germline, CDR1 is SGHNT and CDR2 YYREEE (reference sequence).

This chain connects TRBV19 to TRBJ1-2, with 11 bases lining up with TRBD1. CDR3 length: 14 amino acids. The junction had 6 bases not matched to a gene; V was cut back by 7 bases and J by 5 bases. From germline, CDR1 is LNHDA and CDR2 SQIVND (reference sequence). The CDR3 loop reads CASNRDRGYYGYTF. In nucleotides, the CDR3 is TGTGCCAGTAACCGGGACAGGGGGTATTATGGCTACACCTTC.